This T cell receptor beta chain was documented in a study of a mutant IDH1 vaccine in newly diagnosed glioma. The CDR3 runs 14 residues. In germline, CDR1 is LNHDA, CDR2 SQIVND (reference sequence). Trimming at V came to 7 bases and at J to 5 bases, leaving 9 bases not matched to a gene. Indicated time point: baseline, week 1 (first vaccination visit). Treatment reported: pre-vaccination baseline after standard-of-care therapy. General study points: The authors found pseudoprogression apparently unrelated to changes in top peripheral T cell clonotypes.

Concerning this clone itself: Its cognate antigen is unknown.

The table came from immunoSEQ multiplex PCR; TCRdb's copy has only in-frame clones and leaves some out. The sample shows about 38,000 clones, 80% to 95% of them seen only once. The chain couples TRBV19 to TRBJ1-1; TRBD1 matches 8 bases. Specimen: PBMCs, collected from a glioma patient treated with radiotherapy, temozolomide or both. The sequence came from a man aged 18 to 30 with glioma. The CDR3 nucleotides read TGTGCCAGTACCTCGACAGGGGAGTGGACTGAAGCTTTCTTT. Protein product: CASTSTGEWTEAFF.